One sample yielded the 6 T cell receptor beta chains listed below, sequenced in a study of T cell responses to AZD1222 COVID-19 vaccine. TCRdb's copy holds only in-frame clones and misses some; the assay was immunoSEQ multiplex PCR. The sample lists 250,000 to 300,000 clones, 94% occurring once. This specimen was peripheral blood, taken 28 days after the second AZD1222 dose. The receptors were sampled from an adult who received the AZD1222 COVID-19 vaccine.

V and J are TRBV2 and TRBJ2-3; 8 nucleotides align to TRBD2. With V trimmed by 4 bases and J by 3 bases, 6 bases remained unmatched. This CDR3 comprises 15 residues. Looked up from germline, CDR1 is SNHLY and CDR2 is FYNNEI. CDR3 DNA: TGTGCCAGCAGTGGGCAGACTAGCGCAACAGATACGCAGTATTTT. This codes for CASSGQTSATDTQYF.

Regarding this clone: At one end, the junction sequence differs from germline, possibly due to a read error. The gene calls are TRBV13 and TRBJ1-2, with D possibly TRBD1 on 6 matching bases. CDR1 and CDR2 (germline): PRHDT, FYEKMQ (reference sequence). CDR3 size: 14 residues. Here the CDR3 reads CASSIGGGPRLNTF. In DNA form, the CDR3 reads TGTGCCAGCAGCATAGGCGGGGGGCCCCGCCTAAACACCTTC.

J is TRBJ2-1 and V is TRBV7-2; possibly TRBD2 for D (6 bases). V lost 0 bases to trimming and J lost 0 bases, with 9 bases between them. In germline, CDR1 is SGHTA, CDR2 FQGNSA. The CDR3 loop spans 16 amino acids. The CDR3: CASSLALASSYNEQFF. The CDR3 DNA reads TGTGCCAGCAGCTTAGCGCTAGCGAGCTCCTACAATGAGCAGTTCTTC. Looking up the rest from reference TRBV7-2 and TRBJ2-1 gives the full variable domain: GAGVSQSPSNKVTEKGKDVELRCDPISGHTALYWYRQSLGQGLEFLIYFQGNSAPDKSGLPSDRFSAERTGGSVSTLTIQRTQQEDSAVYLCASSLALASSYNEQFFGPGTRLTVL.

The rearrangement links TRBV7-9 to TRBJ2-4, with D unresolved. This CDR3 is 13 amino acids long. V was cut by 1 base and J by 5 bases, with 6 bases left in between. In germline, CDR1 is SEHNR, CDR2 FQNEAQ (reference sequence). CDR3 sequence reads: CASSLGSQNIQYF. The CDR3 coding sequence is TGTGCCAGCAGCTTAGGTTCCCAAAACATTCAGTACTTC.

This chain joins TRBV6-5 and TRBJ2-3; no definite D call. Trimming cost V 0 bases and J 6 bases, with 10 bases left between them. CDR1 MNHEY and CDR2 SVGAGI come from the germline V gene. The CDR3 is 14 residues long. The CDR3 bases are TGTGCCAGCAGTTACTCGGACGATTCGGATACGCAGTATTTT. Its translation is CASSYSDDSDTQYF.

This chain joins TRBV28 and TRBJ1-3, with D hard to call. Germline values: CDR1 MDHEN, CDR2 SYDVKM. CDR3 length equals 17 residues. Trimming shortened V by 5 bases and J by 9 bases, and 26 bases separated the two germline ends. CDR3 coding DNA: TGTGCCAGCAGTCTGGCAACTGGGTCCCCGGCTGGTATCACCATATATTTT. It codes for CASSLATGSPAGITIYF.